These 17 T cell receptor beta chains share one sample of origin, sequenced in a study of T cell responses to AZD1222 COVID-19 vaccine. The protocol was immunoSEQ multiplex PCR, while the TCRdb copy is restricted to in-frame clones and leaves out a portion. The sample shows around 180,000 clones, around 90% of them seen only once. This specimen was peripheral blood, taken 28 days after the second AZD1222 dose. Receptor source: an adult who received the AZD1222 COVID-19 vaccine.

This clone has just a few counts. The J gene is TRBJ1-4, the V gene TRBV28; no clear D. Trimming pared 6 bases from V and 8 bases from J, leaving 10 bases between. This CDR3 spans 12 amino acids. The germline CDR1 and CDR2 sequences are MDHEN and SYDVKM. The CDR3 loop reads CASSLIGEKLFF. In DNA form, the CDR3 reads TGTGCCAGCAGCCTCATAGGGGAAAAACTGTTTTTT.

CDR3 residues: CASKTGGYGYTF. Here the CDR3 DNA reads TGTGCCAGCAAGACAGGGGGGTATGGCTACACCTTC. The rearrangement links TRBV6-4 to TRBJ1-2; 9 nucleotides line up with TRBD1. Germline CDR1 is MRHNA and CDR2 is SNTAGT. This CDR3 region has 12 residues. Unmatched junction bases numbered 2, after V lost 7 bases and J lost 5 bases.

The rearrangement joins TRBV28 to TRBJ2-7; D might be TRBD2 (5 bases). The V end was cut by 0 bases, the J end by 0 bases, with 12 bases between. CDR1 and CDR2 from the germline V gene are MDHEN and SYDVKM. This CDR3 spans 16 amino acids. In DNA, the CDR3 is TGTGCCAGCAGTTTATGGGCGACGGGAAGCTCCTACGAGCAGTACTTC. It translates to CASSLWATGSSYEQYF.

Only a few counts were recorded for this clone. CDR3 in DNA: TGCGCCAGCAGCCAGCCGACAGGGTTGGGAAACACCATATATTTT. This encodes CASSQPTGLGNTIYF. The rearrangement links TRBV4-1 to TRBJ1-3; 7 bases are a match to TRBD1. The CDR3 loop spans 15 amino acids. V was pared by 3 bases and J by 4 bases, with 6 bases of the junction left unmatched. From germline, CDR1 is MGHRA and CDR2 YSYEKL.

The chain combines TRBV28 with TRBJ2-5, with D hard to call. The length of the CDR3 is 11 residues. CDR1 and CDR2 from the germline V gene are MDHEN and SYDVKM. CDR3 bases: TGTGCTTCAGGACCTCCTGAGACCCAGTACTTC. This translates into CASGPPETQYF.

This clone was counted only a few times. The rearrangement uses TRBV10-3 and TRBJ2-7; TRBD2 matches at 10 bases. The CDR3 sequence is 14 residues long. With 6 bases clipped from V and 5 bases from J, the junction kept 7 bases outside the gene matches. CDR1 and CDR2 from the germline V gene are ENHRY and SYGVKD. DNA for the CDR3: TGTGCCATCAGCAAGCGGGAGGGCCGGAACGAGCAGTACTTC. Encoded protein: CAISKREGRNEQYF.

Regarding this clone: The same CDR3 is also encoded by other DNA sequences in this sample. The V gene is TRBV28, the J gene TRBJ1-2; D not certain. V dropped 2 bases and J dropped 4 bases, with 5 bases sitting between them. The CDR3 totals 12 residues. Germline-derived CDR1 and CDR2 are MDHEN and SYDVKM. This chain's CDR3 is CASSLGSYGYTF. The CDR3 bases are TGTGCCAGCAGTTTAGGCAGCTATGGCTACACCTTC.

The chain combines TRBV6-6 with TRBJ1-2; D is unclear. Trimming cost V 5 bases and J 4 bases, with 11 bases left between them. CDR1 and CDR2 (germline): MNHNY, SVGAGI (reference sequence). This CDR3 comprises 13 residues. The chain's CDR3 is CASSTRGRYGYTF. DNA for the CDR3: TGTGCCAGCAGTACCCGGGGTCGCTATGGCTACACCTTC.

The chain links TRBV7-9 to TRBJ1-2; D is uncertain. The CDR3 is made up of 14 amino acids. V lost 5 bases to trimming and J lost 0 bases, with 10 bases between them. CDR1 SEHNR and CDR2 FQNEAQ come from the germline V gene (reference sequence). CDR3 amino acids: CASSDPGANYGYTF. As DNA, the CDR3 is TGTGCCAGCAGCGACCCTGGGGCTAACTATGGCTACACCTTC.

The chain carries TRBV5-1 and TRBJ1-1; a weak D match, TRBD1 (5 bases). This CDR3 has 13 residues. Germline CDR1 and CDR2: SGHRS and YFSETQ. Trimming took 2 bases from V and 4 from J, leaving 9 bases between them. The CDR3 is CASSFQGATEAFF. Written as DNA, the CDR3 is TGCGCCAGCAGCTTCCAGGGTGCCACTGAAGCTTTCTTT.

Concerning this clone itself: The junction and the germline gene differ at one end; a read error may be behind it. The rearrangement joins TRBV7-7 to TRBJ2-1; D is ambiguous. The CDR3 has 16 residues. Germline V gives CDR1 SSHAT, CDR2 FNYEAQ (reference sequence). The DNA for the CDR3 is TGTGCTAGCAGCCAATTACGGATCAGCTCCTACAATGAGCAGTTCTTC. Its protein is CASSQLRISSYNEQFF.

The genes are TRBV28 and TRBJ2-7; tentatively, D is TRBD2 (6 bases). The CDR3 has 15 amino acids. V shed 6 bases and J shed 2 bases, with 17 bases lying between them. Per germline, CDR1 MDHEN and CDR2 SYDVKM. This chain's CDR3 is CASRRYSGDPYEQYF. The DNA of the CDR3 is TGTGCCAGCAGACGTTATAGCGGAGACCCCTACGAGCAGTACTTC.

The gene calls are TRBV28 and TRBJ2-7; unclear D gene. With 8 bases removed from V and 4 bases from J, the gap between germline ends came to 18 bases. CDR3 size: 14 residues. Germline CDR1 and CDR2: MDHEN and SYDVKM. CDR3 in amino acids: CASEVGTYAYEQYF. Written as DNA, the CDR3 is TGTGCCAGCGAGGTGGGAACCTATGCGTACGAGCAGTACTTC.

The chain carries TRBV13 and TRBJ1-1; weak D call: TRBD1 (5 bases). V was cut by 5 bases and J by 2 bases, with 18 bases left in between. CDR3 length equals 16 residues. Germline assignment: CDR1 PRHDT and CDR2 FYEKMQ (reference sequence). CDR3: CASSNGGWADNTEAFF. Here the CDR3 DNA reads TGTGCCAGCAGCAACGGGGGGTGGGCAGATAACACTGAAGCTTTCTTT.

This sequence joins TRBV4-2 and TRBJ2-7, with D perhaps given as TRBD1 or TRBD2 (5 bases each). Trimming shortened V by 1 base and J by 0 bases, and 10 bases separated the two germline ends. Germline assignment: CDR1 LGHNA and CDR2 YNFKEQ. The CDR3 contains 15 residues. The CDR3 spells CASSQVGTNSYEQYF. The CDR3 nucleotides are TGTGCCAGCAGCCAAGTAGGGACCAACTCCTACGAGCAGTACTTC.

The rearrangement links TRBV4-2 to TRBJ2-1; tentative D call: TRBD2 (6 bases). Germline loops: CDR1 LGHNA, CDR2 YNFKEQ. CDR3 size: 12 residues. With 0 bases removed from V and 12 bases from J, the gap between germline ends came to 9 bases. CDR3 coding DNA: TGTGCCAGCAGCCAAGATGAGGAGGGGCAGTTCTTC. This gives the protein CASSQDEEGQFF.

The chain joins TRBV9 to TRBJ2-1; D ambiguous. Germline CDR1 SGDLS, CDR2 YYNGEE. The CDR3 sequence is 12 residues long. V lost 0 bases, J lost 9 bases, and 7 bases lay in between. The CDR3 here is CASSVVHGEQFF. The CDR3 DNA follows: TGTGCCAGCAGCGTAGTGCACGGTGAGCAGTTCTTC.